This TCR beta chain originates from a study of T cell responses to AZD1222 COVID-19 vaccine. With regard to this clone: The antigen is undetermined.

With 6 bases clipped from V and 4 bases from J, the junction kept 5 bases outside the gene matches. This CDR3 has 14 residues. The germline gives CDR1 MNHNY, CDR2 SVGAGI (reference sequence). Study-wide points: Nearly half of the spike-specific TCRs reportedly recognize variant regions that carry no mutations. In a largely white British group with more females than males, clonal diversity was possibly underestimated. Only a handful of people who got AZD1222 tested seropositive at baseline. Vaccine-associated CD4 TCRs ranged over spike, dominating at 160-218 and 743-854.

Repertoires were generated with immunoSEQ multiplex PCR, while TCRdb's copy carries only in-frame clones and drops some. This table has approximately 160,000 clones, over 75% appearing once. The receptor was isolated from an adult in good health. The gene calls are TRBV6-6 and TRBJ1-3, with 8 bases lining up with TRBD1. The sample here was peripheral blood, taken on day 0 of AZD1222 vaccination. Written as DNA, the CDR3 is TGTGCCAGCAGCTTGACAGGGGCCGGAAACACCATATATTTT. Residues: CASSLTGAGNTIYF.